This TCR beta chain was identified during a study of lymphopenia after photon versus proton radiotherapy. Regarding the study as a whole: Better survival with proton therapy was suggested as possible, not demonstrated. Larger post-nadir TCR diversity loss correlated inversely with survival in deceased patients. Oligoclonal CD8+ Temra expansion after nadir drove photon patients' diversity drop. Proton therapy kept repertoires fairly stable, unlike photons, which gained effector/memory cells.

Clones were sequenced by immunoSEQ multiplex PCR, and TCRdb holds only the in-frame ones, with some missing. The sample has about 30,000 clones, 90% to 95% seen once. Trimming left V 6 bases short and J 8 bases short, with 13 bases between. The germline V gene has CDR1 MNHEY and CDR2 SVGAGI. This CDR3 has 12 amino acids. Note on this clone: Its target is not known.

The chain uses TRBV6-5 and TRBJ1-1; TRBD1 is a possible D gene (6 bases). This clonotype was sampled from a woman aged 45 to 65 with cholangiocarcinoma. The source material was peripheral blood, sampled from a patient treated with photon-based radiotherapy. The CDR3 DNA sequence: TGTGCCAGCAGCCCCGGGACATCCGAAGCTTTCTTT. Translated: CASSPGTSEAFF.